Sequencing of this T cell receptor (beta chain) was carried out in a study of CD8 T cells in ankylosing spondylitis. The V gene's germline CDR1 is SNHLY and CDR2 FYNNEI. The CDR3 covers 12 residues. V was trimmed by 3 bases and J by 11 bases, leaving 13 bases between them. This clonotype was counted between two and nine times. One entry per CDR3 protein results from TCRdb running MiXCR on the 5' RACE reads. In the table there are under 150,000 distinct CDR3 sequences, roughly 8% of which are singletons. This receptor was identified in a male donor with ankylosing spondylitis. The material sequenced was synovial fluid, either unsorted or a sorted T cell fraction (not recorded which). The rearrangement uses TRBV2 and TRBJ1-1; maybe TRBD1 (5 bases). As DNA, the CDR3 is TGTGCCAGCAGTGACAGGGCTATTAGGGCTTTCTTT. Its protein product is CASSDRAIRAFF.